What follows is one TCR beta chain and its context. Its antigen is still unknown. This entry belongs to a study of PD-1 blockade in classical Hodgkin lymphoma. Time point described: newly diagnosed, previously untreated cHL patient sample. From thawed PBMCs, CD4+ T cells were purified using magnetic negative selection. Peripheral samples used as comparators were newly diagnosed, untreated classical Hodgkin lymphoma PBMCs. CDR3 size: 17 residues. In germline, CDR1 is SGHRS, CDR2 YFSETQ. J gave up 4 bases and V 2 bases, and 6 bases lay outside the gene matches. Using immunoSEQ multiplex PCR, the repertoire was profiled, and TCRdb retains in-frame clones only, with some absent. The sample lists approximately 23,000 clones, 85% to 95% occurring once. Regarding the study as a whole: Reports described newly diagnosed patients as having lower baseline TCR diversity than healthy donors. Reasons behind the repertoire differences stay unclear, perhaps disease activity or earlier therapy.

This receptor was taken from a human donor with classical Hodgkin lymphoma. Material: CD4+ T cells from blood. The chain couples TRBV5-1 to TRBJ2-2; TRBD1 matches 12 bases. In DNA form, the CDR3 reads TGCGCCAGCAGCTTTCGGGACAGGGGGCTCGGCACCGGGGAGCTGTTTTTT. It is translated as CASSFRDRGLGTGELFF.